The entry below gives a single T cell receptor beta chain sequence along with its context. As yet, its antigen is unknown. These data originate in a study of identifying expanded T cells in peripheral blood. Sequenced by immunoSEQ multiplex PCR; TCRdb stores in-frame clones only, minus some. This sample carries over 80,000 clones, 70% to 90% of them seen once, and the ten largest clones take 5.6%. Whole-study results and caveats: Differentially abundant clones: 0.95 to 1.5 between replicates, approximately 16 at around 14 days, around 20 at four. Variance in clone template counts between two-week samples significantly increased with total template count across all healthy donors.

Material for sequencing was blood. The receptor's source is a person aged 18 to 75 in good health.

CDR3 protein: CASSRRDTVGYGYTF. The CDR3 coding sequence is TGCGCCAGCAGCCGACGGGACACGGTTGGGTATGGCTACACCTTC. The chain uses TRBV4-3 and TRBJ1-2; TRBD1 might be the D (6 bases). In germline, CDR1 is LGHNA, CDR2 YSLEER. The CDR3 runs to 15 residues. Trimming removed 4 bases at V and 5 bases at J, with 17 bases between.